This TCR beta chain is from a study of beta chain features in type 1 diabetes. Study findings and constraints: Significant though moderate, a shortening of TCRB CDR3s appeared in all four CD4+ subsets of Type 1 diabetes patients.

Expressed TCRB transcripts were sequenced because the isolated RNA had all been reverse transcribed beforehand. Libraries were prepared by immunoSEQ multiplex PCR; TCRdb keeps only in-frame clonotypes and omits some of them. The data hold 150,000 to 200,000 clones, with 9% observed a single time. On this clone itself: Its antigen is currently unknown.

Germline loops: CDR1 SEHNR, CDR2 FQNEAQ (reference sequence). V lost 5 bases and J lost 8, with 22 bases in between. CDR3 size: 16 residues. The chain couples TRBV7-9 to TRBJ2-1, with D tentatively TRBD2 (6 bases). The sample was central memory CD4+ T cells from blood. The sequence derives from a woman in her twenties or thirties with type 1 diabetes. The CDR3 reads CASSPRRLVRGDEQFF. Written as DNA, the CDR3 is TGTGCCAGCAGCCCCCGAAGACTAGTACGTGGTGATGAGCAGTTCTTC.